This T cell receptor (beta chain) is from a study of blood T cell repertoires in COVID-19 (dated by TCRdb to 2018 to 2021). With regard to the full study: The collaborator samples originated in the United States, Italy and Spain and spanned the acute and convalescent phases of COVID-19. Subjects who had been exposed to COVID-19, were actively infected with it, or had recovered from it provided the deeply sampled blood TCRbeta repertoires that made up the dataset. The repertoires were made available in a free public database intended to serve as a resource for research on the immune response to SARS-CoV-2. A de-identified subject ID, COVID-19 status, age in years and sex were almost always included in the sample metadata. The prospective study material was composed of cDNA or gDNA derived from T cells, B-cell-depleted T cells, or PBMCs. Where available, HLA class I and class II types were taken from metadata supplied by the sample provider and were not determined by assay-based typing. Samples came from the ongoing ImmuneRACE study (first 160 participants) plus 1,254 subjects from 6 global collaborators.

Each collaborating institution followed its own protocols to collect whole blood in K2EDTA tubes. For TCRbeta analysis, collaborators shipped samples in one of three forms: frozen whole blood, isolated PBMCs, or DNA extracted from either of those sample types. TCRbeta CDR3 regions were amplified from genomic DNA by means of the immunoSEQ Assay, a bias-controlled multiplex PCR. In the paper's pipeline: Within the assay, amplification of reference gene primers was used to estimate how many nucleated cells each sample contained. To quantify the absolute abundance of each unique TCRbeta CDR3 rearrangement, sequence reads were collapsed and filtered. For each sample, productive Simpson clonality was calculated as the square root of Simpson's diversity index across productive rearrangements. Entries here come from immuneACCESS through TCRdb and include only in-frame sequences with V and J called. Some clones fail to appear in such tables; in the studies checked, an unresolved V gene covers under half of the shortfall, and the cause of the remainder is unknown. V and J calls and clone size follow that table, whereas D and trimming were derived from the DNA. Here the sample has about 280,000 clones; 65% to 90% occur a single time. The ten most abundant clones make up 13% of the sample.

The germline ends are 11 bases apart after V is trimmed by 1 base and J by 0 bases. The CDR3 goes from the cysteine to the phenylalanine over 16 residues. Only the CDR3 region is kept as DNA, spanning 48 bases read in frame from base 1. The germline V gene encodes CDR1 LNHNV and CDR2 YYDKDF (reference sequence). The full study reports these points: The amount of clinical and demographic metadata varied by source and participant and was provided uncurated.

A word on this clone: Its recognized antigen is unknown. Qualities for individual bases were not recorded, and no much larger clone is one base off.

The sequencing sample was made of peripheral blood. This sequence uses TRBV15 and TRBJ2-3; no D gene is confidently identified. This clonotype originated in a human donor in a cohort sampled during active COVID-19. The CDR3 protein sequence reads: CATSRARSSSTDTQYF. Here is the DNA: TGTGCCACCAGCAGAGCGAGGAGCTCTAGCACAGATACGCAGTATTTT.